The sequence of this T cell receptor beta chain was determined in a study of CD8 T cells in ankylosing spondylitis. TCRdb reanalysed the 5' RACE reads using MiXCR and keeps one entry per CDR3 protein. There are hundreds of thousands of distinct CDR3 sequences in the sample; roughly 13% occur only once, and about 6.8% lies in the top ten. This clonotype was detected many times. Its antigen is undetermined. Study findings and constraints: Reportedly, significant enrichment of disease-linked clones occurred in matched ankylosing spondylitis synovial fluid. For ankylosing spondylitis blood, a TCR beta motif of about 8 highly homologous variants appeared characteristic.

This clonotype originated in a male donor with ankylosing spondylitis. The sample taken for sequencing was blood, either unsorted or a sorted T cell fraction (not recorded which).

CDR3: CASNIQGFNTEAFF. Here the CDR3 DNA reads TGTGCCAGCAATATTCAGGGGTTCAACACTGAAGCTTTCTTT. The V call is TRBV12-3 or TRBV12-4, the J call TRBJ1-1; D is possibly TRBD1 (6 bases). The CDR3 covers 14 residues. V dropped 7 bases and J dropped 2 bases, with 14 bases sitting between them.